The next 30 T cell receptor beta chains were all read from a single sample in a study of T cells in Graves' hyperthyroidism and ophthalmopathy. TCR beta CDR3 region amplification was performed from RNA transcripts. HTBI primers were used for first-round RT-PCR of the TCR CDR3. MiXCR, run by TCRdb on the multiplex PCR reads, gives a single entry per CDR3 protein. The sample lists 300,000 to 400,000 distinct CDR3 sequences; over 10% were seen once. Sequences were obtained from blood. The receptors stem from a woman aged 18-29 years with Graves' hyperthyroidism.

This clonotype was picked up a small number of times. The chain carries TRBV20-1 and TRBJ2-7; TRBD2 matches 8 bases. V gave up 3 bases and J gave up 4 bases; unmatched junction bases: 11. The CDR3 extends over 15 amino acids. Germline CDR1 reads DFQATT; CDR2 reads SNEGSKA (reference sequence). CDR3 nucleotides: TGCAGTGCTAGGGGGGGCGGGGGGCCCCTTTACGAGCAGTACTTC. Translating it yields CSARGGGGPLYEQYF.

This rearrangement joins TRBV4-3 to TRBJ2-1; D might be TRBD2 (6 bases). The CDR3 totals 17 residues. CDR1 and CDR2 (germline): LGHNA, YSLEER. The ends were cut back, 1 base at V and 0 bases at J, with 13 bases in the middle. For the CDR3, the DNA is TGCGCCAGCAGCCAAGCGAGGAGGGCTAGCTCCTACAATGAGCAGTTCTTC. Its protein product is CASSQARRASSYNEQFF.

The chain recombines TRBV7-9 with TRBJ2-2; no firm D call. The CDR3 spans 15 residues. Looked up from germline, CDR1 is SEHNR and CDR2 is FQNEAQ (reference sequence). V was shortened by 1 base and J by 3 bases, with 9 bases between the two germline ends. CDR3 sequence reads: CASSLVQQYTGELFF. The CDR3 region has the DNA TGTGCCAGCAGCTTAGTACAACAGTACACCGGGGAGCTGTTTTTT.

This clonotype was seen at least ten times. The chain carries TRBV7-2 and TRBJ2-7; TRBD1 is a possible D gene (5 bases). The CDR3 totals 15 residues. Trimming pared 1 base from V and 2 bases from J, leaving 12 bases between. CDR1 SGHTA and CDR2 FQGNSA come from the germline V gene. CDR3: CASSLGSGKAYEQYF. In DNA, the CDR3 is TGTGCCAGCAGCTTAGGGTCAGGGAAGGCCTACGAGCAGTACTTC.

This clonotype has at least ten counts. The chain has TRBV7-2 and TRBJ1-2, with a weak D call TRBD1 (5 bases). The germline V gene has CDR1 SGHTA and CDR2 FQGNSA. This CDR3 comprises 14 residues. V shed 5 bases and J shed 4 bases, with 14 bases lying between them. DNA for the CDR3: TGTGCCAGCAGCGATCCGGGACGTACCTATGGCTACACCTTC. As protein: CASSDPGRTYGYTF.

This clonotype was detected ten times or more. The chain has TRBV7-3 and TRBJ2-1, with 7 nucleotides matching TRBD2. There are 13 residues in the CDR3. V lost 0 bases, J lost 7 bases, and 0 bases stayed unmatched. Germline V gene lookup returns CDR1 SGHTA and CDR2 FQGTGA. This CDR3 reads CASSLTGGNEQFF. The CDR3 nucleotides read TGTGCCAGCAGCTTAACGGGGGGGAATGAGCAGTTCTTC.

This clonotype was seen at least ten times. V and J are TRBV7-9 and TRBJ1-1, with D possibly TRBD1 on 5 matching bases. Germline CDR1 is SEHNR and CDR2 is FQNEAQ (reference sequence). V dropped 5 bases and J dropped 4 bases, with 14 bases sitting between them. There are 14 residues in the CDR3. The CDR3 DNA sequence: TGTGCCAGCAGCCCGACAGTCGCCGTCACTGAAGCTTTCTTT. Its translation is CASSPTVAVTEAFF. The full variable domain, completed using reference TRBV7-9 and TRBJ1-1, is DTGVSQNPRHKITKRGQNVTFRCDPISEHNRLYWYRQTLGQGPEFLTYFQNEAQLEKSRLLSDRFSAERPKGSFSTLEIQRTEQGDSAMYLCASSPTVAVTEAFFGQGTRLTVV.

This clonotype was seen repeatedly, ten times or more. This chain uses TRBV5-1 with TRBJ2-3; 11 bases match TRBD2. J gave up 2 bases and V 2 bases, and 10 bases lay outside the gene matches. CDR1 is SGHRS, CDR2 YFSETQ, per germline. The CDR3 runs 18 residues. CDR3 DNA: TGCGCCAGCAGCTTACACGGTCCTAGCGGGAGGCCCACAGATACGCAGTATTTT. As protein: CASSLHGPSGRPTDTQYF.

This clonotype appeared many times. The chain combines TRBV10-3 with TRBJ2-1; 13 bases match TRBD2. The J segment lost 10 bases and the V segment lost 7 bases, leaving 7 bases of the junction unmatched. The CDR3 extends over 14 amino acids. Germline assignment: CDR1 ENHRY and CDR2 SYGVKD. DNA for the CDR3: TGTGCCATCAAAGGACTAGCGGGGGTTGAGGAGCAGTTCTTC. It encodes CAIKGLAGVEEQFF.

This clonotype occurred many times. This sequence joins TRBV29-1 and TRBJ1-1; D uncertain. The CDR3 covers 12 residues. Germline V gene data show CDR1 as SQVTM and CDR2 as ANQGSEA. V was cut by 4 bases and J by 0 bases, with 6 bases left in between. The CDR3: CSVVEVNTEAFF. CDR3 bases: TGCAGCGTTGTCGAAGTGAACACTGAAGCTTTCTTT.

This clonotype was observed at least ten times. This chain joins TRBV2 and TRBJ1-2, with 8 bases aligning to TRBD1. V was clipped by 2 bases and J by 3 bases; unmatched bases: 5. The germline V gene has CDR1 SNHLY and CDR2 FYNNEI. This CDR3 has 15 residues. CDR3 region: CASSEQGADDYGYTF. The CDR3 coding sequence is TGTGCCAGCAGTGAACAGGGGGCGGACGACTATGGCTACACCTTC.

V and J are TRBV24-1 and TRBJ2-1, with a weak D call TRBD1 (6 bases). Germline V gene data show CDR1 as KGHDR and CDR2 as SFDVKD. The CDR3 loop spans 14 amino acids. Trimming stripped 4 bases from V and 4 bases from J, with 10 bases between. Here the CDR3 reads CATSDRDNYNEQFF. The CDR3 coding sequence is TGTGCCACCAGTGACCGGGACAATTACAATGAGCAGTTCTTC.

The chain recombines TRBV6-1 with TRBJ2-5; 9 bases match TRBD1. The length of the CDR3 is 15 residues. V trimming: 6 bases; J trimming: 3 bases; junction bases outside the gene matches: 8. CDR1 is MNHNS, CDR2 SASEGT, per germline. Here the CDR3 reads CASSLHRGPKETQYF. CDR3 in DNA: TGTGCCAGCAGCCTCCACAGGGGGCCAAAAGAGACCCAGTACTTC.

This clonotype was counted many times. One junction end disagrees with the germline gene, perhaps due to a read error. The chain combines TRBV28 with TRBJ1-6; tentatively, D is TRBD1 (5 bases). CDR1 is MDHEN and CDR2 is SYDVKM in the germline V gene. The length of the CDR3 is 15 residues. The CDR3 is CASSPGTGGYSAQDF. CDR3 bases: TGTGCCAGCAGTCCCGGTACGGGGGGGTACTCCGCCCAAGACTTT.

At least ten counts were recorded for this clonotype. The gene calls are TRBV14 and TRBJ2-7; TRBD2 agrees at 7 bases. J gave up 6 bases and V 4 bases, and 12 bases lay outside the gene matches. This CDR3 region has 15 residues. Germline V CDR1 and CDR2: SGHDN, FVKESK. CDR3: CASSLLGLSFGEQYF. The CDR3 region has the DNA TGTGCCAGCAGCCTGCTGGGACTATCATTTGGCGAGCAGTACTTC.

This clonotype was seen at least ten times. V usage is TRBV14 and J usage is TRBJ2-7; D call uncertain. CDR1 is SGHDN and CDR2 is FVKESK in the germline V gene. With 0 bases removed from V and 7 bases from J, the gap between germline ends came to 13 bases. There are 14 residues in the CDR3. CDR3 in amino acids: CASSQDRITGEQYF. The CDR3 DNA follows: TGTGCCAGCAGCCAAGACCGAATAACGGGTGAGCAGTACTTC.

The gene calls are TRBV6-2 or TRBV6-3 and TRBJ2-5, with 7 positions matching TRBD2. This CDR3 has 15 residues. V shed 4 bases and J 0 bases; nucleotides not matched to a gene: 5. Germline values: CDR1 MNHEY, CDR2 SVGEGT. The CDR3 is CASSLLAGYQETQYF. The CDR3 region has the DNA TGTGCCAGCAGTTTGTTAGCGGGCTACCAAGAGACCCAGTACTTC.

This clonotype was seen ten or more times. The chain links TRBV9 to TRBJ2-3, with D perhaps matching TRBD2 (6 bases). CDR1 is SGDLS, CDR2 YYNGEE, per germline. Trimming pared 5 bases from V and 0 bases from J, leaving 16 bases between. This CDR3 contains 16 residues. CDR3 loop: CASSTLAEFSTDTQYF. The CDR3 DNA follows: TGTGCCAGCAGTACACTAGCAGAGTTTAGCACAGATACGCAGTATTTT. The whole variable domain, remainder taken from reference TRBV9 and TRBJ2-3, is DSGVTQTPKHLITATGQRVTLRCSPRSGDLSVYWYQQSLDQGLQFLIQYYNGEERAKGNILERFSAQQFPDLHSELNLSSLELGDSALYFCASSTLAEFSTDTQYFGPGTRLTVL.

The table lists this clonotype with many counts. The rearrangement uses TRBV28 and TRBJ1-2; D call uncertain. The CDR3 has 14 amino acids. V was trimmed by 5 bases and J by 8 bases, leaving 18 bases between them. Germline lookup yields CDR1 MDHEN and CDR2 SYDVKM. The DNA for the CDR3 is TGTGCCAGCAGTACCCCGGGGTGGTCGAGGGGCTACACCTTC. Its translation is CASSTPGWSRGYTF.

About this clonotype itself: Since a much larger clone is just one base distant, this may be a read error. The J gene is TRBJ2-4, the V gene TRBV7-2, with unresolved D. The CDR3 length is 14 residues. Trimming stripped 0 bases from V and 1 base from J, with 4 bases between. Germline V gene lookup returns CDR1 SGHTA and CDR2 FQGNSA. CDR3 bases: TGTGCCAGCAGCTTAGCCCGGGCCAAAAACATTCAGTACTTC. Its translation is CASSLARAKNIQYF.

J is TRBJ1-1 and V is TRBV20-1; D is uncertain. CDR3 length: 13 amino acids. In germline, CDR1 is DFQATT, CDR2 SNEGSKA (reference sequence). The ends were cut back, 4 bases at V and 1 base at J, with 10 bases in the middle. This chain's CDR3 is CSAIPKANTEAFF. The CDR3 coding sequence is TGCAGTGCTATTCCTAAGGCGAACACTGAAGCTTTCTTT.

V usage is TRBV19 and J usage is TRBJ2-7; D not certain. The CDR3 consists of 12 residues. V was trimmed by 1 base and J by 1 base, leaving 2 bases between them. Per the germline V gene, CDR1 is LNHDA and CDR2 is SQIVND (reference sequence). This chain's CDR3 is CASSIGSYEQYF. The CDR3 DNA is TGTGCCAGTAGTATAGGATCCTACGAGCAGTACTTC. Based on the CDR3 plus reference TRBV19 and TRBJ2-7, the full variable domain is DGGITQSPKYLFRKEGQNVTLSCEQNLNHDAMYWYRQDPGQGLRLIYYSQIVNDFQKGDIAEGYSVSREKKESFPLTVTSAQKNPTAFYLCASSIGSYEQYFGPGTRLTVT.

This clonotype was seen a handful of times. This sequence joins TRBV15 and TRBJ2-1, with 8 bases lining up with TRBD2. The CDR3 contains 19 residues. V shed 7 bases and J 4 bases; nucleotides not matched to a gene: 21. CDR1 and CDR2 from the germline V gene are LNHNV and YYDKDF (reference sequence). CDR3 loop: CATINYSGGSSGEYNEQFF. CDR3 DNA: TGTGCCACCATCAACTATTCGGGGGGGTCTAGCGGAGAATACAATGAGCAGTTCTTC.

This clonotype was counted a few times. The CDR3 region has the DNA TGTGCCAGCAGTGAACGGGGGGACTACGAGCAGTACTTC. This sequence encodes CASSERGDYEQYF. This chain joins TRBV6-1 and TRBJ2-7; 7 bases align to TRBD2. Unmatched junction bases numbered 1, after V lost 2 bases and J lost 3 bases. CDR1 and CDR2 from the germline V gene are MNHNS and SASEGT. The CDR3 is 13 residues long.

This clonotype came up a few times. DNA of the CDR3: TGTGCCACCAGTGACAAGGACCGGTATGGCTACACCTTC. This encodes CATSDKDRYGYTF. The chain employs TRBV24-1 and TRBJ1-2; D is ambiguous. Between the trimmed V and J ends, which lost 4 bases and 5 bases, there was a span of 10 bases. The germline V gene has CDR1 KGHDR and CDR2 SFDVKD. This CDR3 contains 13 residues.

This clonotype was seen many times. The J gene is TRBJ1-2, the V gene TRBV2; D is unresolved. Trimming removed 2 bases from V and 11 bases from J, with 9 bases in between. The germline V gene has CDR1 SNHLY and CDR2 FYNNEI. The CDR3 contains 11 residues. The CDR3 DNA sequence: TGTGCCAGCAGTGAACTAGAGGGTTACACCTTC. This translates into CASSELEGYTF.

This clonotype came up many times. The V and J genes are TRBV27 and TRBJ2-1; 16 nucleotides align to TRBD2. Germline CDR1 is MNHEY and CDR2 is SMNVEV (reference sequence). V gave up 5 bases and J gave up 9 bases; unmatched junction bases: 7. The CDR3 runs 16 residues. CDR3 sequence reads: CASSPGTSGRATEQFF. As DNA, the CDR3 is TGTGCCAGCAGTCCCGGGACTAGCGGGAGGGCTACTGAGCAGTTCTTC.

This clonotype was found many times. This chain joins TRBV4-3 and TRBJ1-2; D is perhaps TRBD1 (6 bases). Germline V gives CDR1 LGHNA, CDR2 YSLEER. CDR3 size: 14 residues. Trimming shortened V by 0 bases and J by 6 bases, and 11 bases separated the two germline ends. The CDR3 DNA is TGCGCCAGCAGCCAAGATCGGGGGGCTGATGGCTACACCTTC. This sequence encodes CASSQDRGADGYTF.

This clonotype has ten or more counts. This chain connects TRBV6-2 or TRBV6-3 to TRBJ2-7; 7 bases match TRBD1. J lost 0 bases, V lost 0 bases, and 11 bases had no gene match. CDR3 length: 18 residues. The germline V gene has CDR1 MNHEY and CDR2 SVGEGT. The CDR3 DNA reads TGTGCCAGCAGTTACTCGAGGGGGCCTACTTATTCCTCCTACGAGCAGTACTTC. The encoded protein is CASSYSRGPTYSSYEQYF.

This clonotype has a count of ten or more. The rearrangement uses TRBV11-2 and TRBJ2-7; 8 positions agree with TRBD2. There are 15 residues in the CDR3. V was clipped by 8 bases and J by 2 bases; unmatched bases: 11. Germline V gene sequence: CDR1 SGHAT, CDR2 FQNNGV. The DNA for the CDR3 is TGTGCCAGCTCGAGACCAAGCGGGAGACCCTACGAGCAGTACTTC. Translating it yields CASSRPSGRPYEQYF. The full variable domain, its missing parts supplied by reference TRBV11-2 and TRBJ2-7, is EAGVAQSPRYKIIEKRQSVAFWCNPISGHATLYWYQQILGQGPKLLIQFQNNGVVDDSQLPKDRFSAERLKGVDSTLKIQPAKLEDSAVYLCASSRPSGRPYEQYFGPGTRLTVT.